One sample yielded the 22 T cell receptor beta chains listed below, sequenced in a study of monozygotic twins with inflammatory bowel disease. TCRdb re-called the 5' RACE reads, yielding one record per CDR3 amino acid sequence without DNA. This sample's table has about 99,000 distinct CDR3 sequences. The source material was blood. The receptors originated from a human donor with ulcerative colitis or Crohn's disease, or a healthy co-twin of an affected twin (not recorded which).

The J gene is TRBJ2-3, the V gene TRBV5-5. Germline values: CDR1 SGHKS, CDR2 YYEKEE (reference sequence). This CDR3 is built from 13 residues. The chain's CDR3 is CASSFGTPDTQYF.

This rearrangement joins TRBV4-3 to TRBJ2-1. CDR3 length: 14 amino acids. Germline loops: CDR1 LGHNA, CDR2 YSLEER. The CDR3 region is CASRSLRAYNEQFF.

The chain joins TRBV11-2 to TRBJ2-7; TCRdb reports TRBD1, a call that lacks DNA to check it against. The germline V gene encodes CDR1 SGHAT and CDR2 FQNNGV. This CDR3 region has 16 residues. The CDR3 loop is CASRKIQGKVSYEQYF.

The chain combines TRBV5-5 with TRBJ1-6; the TCRdb call, TRBD1, lacks DNA for checking. Looked up from germline, CDR1 is SGHKS and CDR2 is YYEKEE (reference sequence). The CDR3 loop spans 15 amino acids. The CDR3 is CASSFLQGLDSPLHF.

This chain joins TRBV5-1 and TRBJ2-7; TCRdb selects TRBD1, and the lack of DNA leaves this call unchecked. Germline V gene sequence: CDR1 SGHRS, CDR2 YFSETQ. The CDR3 extends over 16 amino acids. The chain's CDR3 is CASSSTGGSSSYEQYF.

The chain joins TRBV5-1 to TRBJ2-7; TCRdb's D call, TRBD1, is unchecked because there is no DNA. CDR1 SGHRS and CDR2 YFSETQ come from the germline V gene. The CDR3 totals 14 residues. The CDR3 region is CASTAGTGSYEQYF. Full variable domain (missing parts from reference TRBV5-1 and TRBJ2-7): KAGVTQTPRYLIKTRGQQVTLSCSPISGHRSVSWYQQTPGQGLQFLFEYFSETQRNKGNFPGRFSGRQFSNSRSEMNVSTLELGDSALYLCASTAGTGSYEQYFGPGTRLTVT.

This CDR3 reads CASNLAGGRELFF. The rearrangement links TRBV7-2 to TRBJ2-2; TCRdb's D call of TRBD2 is untestable without DNA. The germline V gene has CDR1 SGHTA and CDR2 FQGNSA. The CDR3 loop spans 13 amino acids.

The chain uses TRBV9 and TRBJ2-7; TCRdb's assignment of TRBD2 cannot be checked, as there is no DNA. From germline, CDR1 is SGDLS and CDR2 YYNGEE. CDR3 size: 16 residues. CDR3 residues: CASSVGPAGVPYEQYF.

The V call is TRBV11-2, the J call TRBJ2-1. CDR1 is SGHAT and CDR2 is FQNNGV in the germline V gene. The CDR3 is made up of 14 amino acids. This CDR3 reads CASSRRQTYNEQFF.

The chain couples TRBV20-1 to TRBJ1-2; the TCRdb call, TRBD1, lacks DNA for checking. Germline-derived CDR1 and CDR2 are DFQATT and SNEGSKA (reference sequence). The CDR3 runs to 14 residues. The CDR3 region is CSASSGDVGYGYTF.

CDR3 protein: CASSWLGGTYEQYF. The chain employs TRBV6-1 and TRBJ2-7; TCRdb outputs TRBD1, but without DNA this stays unchecked. Germline loops: CDR1 MNHNS, CDR2 SASEGT. This CDR3 region has 14 residues.

The chain carries TRBV4-3 and TRBJ2-3. The CDR3 is made up of 14 amino acids. From germline, CDR1 is LGHNA and CDR2 YSLEER. CDR3 residues: CASSQDFGSDTQYF.

The chain employs TRBV18 and TRBJ1-4; TCRdb calls TRBD1, which cannot be checked without DNA. The CDR3 is made up of 15 amino acids. Germline V gives CDR1 KGHSH, CDR2 LQKENI. CDR3 loop: CASSPRTGHYEKLFF.

The V gene is TRBV20-1, the J gene TRBJ2-1; the TCRdb D gene call, TRBD1, has no DNA to confirm it. Germline-derived CDR1 and CDR2 are DFQATT and SNEGSKA (reference sequence). CDR3 length: 16 residues. The CDR3 protein is CSATSPRGGFYNEQFF.

The V and J genes are TRBV15 and TRBJ2-7; TCRdb outputs TRBD1, but without DNA this stays unchecked. CDR3 length equals 12 residues. Germline lookup yields CDR1 LNHNV and CDR2 YYDKDF (reference sequence). The CDR3 loop reads CATTGSGYEQYF. The entire variable domain, with the rest obtained from reference TRBV15 and TRBJ2-7, is as follows: DAMVIQNPRYQVTQFGKPVTLSCSQTLNHNVMYWYQQKSSQAPKLLFHYYDKDFNNEADTPDNFQSRRPNTSFCFLDIRSPGLGDTAMYLCATTGSGYEQYFGPGTRLTVT.

J is TRBJ2-1 and V is TRBV11-2; TCRdb's D gene call, TRBD2, goes unchecked for lack of DNA. Germline CDR1 is SGHAT and CDR2 is FQNNGV. The CDR3 runs to 15 residues. CDR3 protein: CASSLVSGSYNEQFF.

The genes are TRBV15 and TRBJ2-3; TCRdb gives TRBD2 as the D gene, but with no DNA this cannot be confirmed. The CDR3 consists of 15 residues. Germline V gene lookup returns CDR1 LNHNV and CDR2 YYDKDF (reference sequence). The CDR3 protein is CATSRDLPVRNTQYF.

The chain links TRBV6-2 or TRBV6-3 to TRBJ1-5. Germline CDR1 reads MNHEY; CDR2 reads SVGEGT. The CDR3 has 15 residues. CDR3 region: CASKTVVPSNQPQHF.

Here the CDR3 reads CASSVAFAGWGTDTQYF. The rearrangement uses TRBV9 and TRBJ2-3; checking the TCRdb D call of TRBD2 is not possible without DNA. The CDR3 runs 17 residues. CDR1 and CDR2 (germline): SGDLS, YYNGEE.

CDR3 sequence: CASSFPGQGRMEAFF. The chain recombines TRBV7-2 with TRBJ1-1; checking the TCRdb D call of TRBD1 is not possible without DNA. Germline CDR1 reads SGHTA; CDR2 reads FQGNSA. This CDR3 is built from 15 residues.

This chain connects TRBV11-2 to TRBJ2-6; the TCRdb D gene call, TRBD1, has no DNA to confirm it. CDR3 size: 15 residues. Germline CDR1 is SGHAT and CDR2 is FQNNGV. The CDR3 protein is CASSAPGAGANVLTF.

The J gene is TRBJ2-7, the V gene TRBV7-6; there is no DNA to check the TCRdb D call of TRBD2. Per the germline V gene, CDR1 is SGHVS and CDR2 is FNYEAQ. CDR3 length: 16 residues. This chain's CDR3 is CASSLGTSGATSEQYF.